Listed below are T cell receptor beta chains from one sample, sequenced in a study of OX40 agonist ivuxolimab in advanced cancers. Sequenced by immunoSEQ multiplex PCR; TCRdb stores in-frame clones only, minus some. The table has tens of thousands of clones, approximately 91% seen once. Here the sequenced sample was CD4+ or CD8+ T cells sorted from blood, taken in a trial of the OX40 agonist ivuxolimab. The receptors were gathered from an adult with an advanced solid tumor such as melanoma, head and neck, liver or kidney cancer. Each CDR3 is given with its conserved first and last residue. A D gene is named only where the DNA matches it firmly. Clone sizes are given selectively: once, few, many, or a class where the clone is expanded.

>TRBV7-2|TRBD2|TRBJ2-1|.
CASSLGLAGWDEQFF
TGTGCCAGCAGCTTAGGACTAGCGGGGTGGGATGAGCAGTTCTTC
>TRBV19|TRBD1|TRBJ1-5|.
CASSSTGGRQPQHF
TGTGCCAGTAGTTCCACAGGGGGCAGGCAGCCCCAGCATTTT
>TRBV29-1|.|TRBJ1-1|.
CSSDSSFGNTEAFF
TGCAGCTCAGACAGCTCCTTTGGGAACACTGAAGCTTTCTTT
>TRBV30|.|TRBJ1-2|.
CAWSVRREANYGYTF
TGTGCCTGGAGTGTACGGCGGGAGGCGAACTATGGCTACACCTTC
>TRBV29-1|TRBD1|TRBJ1-2|.
CSVEGDSLNYGYTF
TGCAGCGTTGAGGGGGACAGCCTAAACTATGGCTACACCTTC
>TRBV29-1|.|TRBJ2-2|.
CSVRDTRGELFF
TGCAGCGTTCGGGACACTAGGGGGGAGCTGTTTTTT
>TRBV5-1|.|TRBJ2-3|.
CASSLGISGPISTDTQYF
TGCGCCAGCAGCTTGGGAATCTCGGGTCCTATTAGCACAGATACGCAGTATTTT
>TRBV5-4|.|TRBJ1-3|.
CASSLDSVSGNTIYF
TGTGCCAGCAGCCTTGACAGCGTCTCTGGAAACACCATATATTTT
>TRBV5-1|.|TRBJ2-2|.
CASSLVVTGELFF
TGCGCCAGCAGCTTGGTGGTTACCGGGGAGCTGTTTTTT
>TRBV7-9|TRBD1|TRBJ1-1|.
CASSRDRDTEAFF
TGTGCCAGCAGCCGGGACAGGGACACTGAAGCTTTCTTT
>TRBV6-1|TRBD2|TRBJ2-5|.
CASSESSEKLAGVQETQYF
TGTGCCAGCAGTGAATCATCCGAGAAACTAGCGGGGGTCCAAGAGACCCAGTACTTC
>TRBV6-1|.|TRBJ2-7|.
CASSAWPSSYEQYF
TGTGCCAGCAGTGCATGGCCTTCCTCCTACGAGCAGTACTTC
>TRBV12-5|.|TRBJ2-7|.
CASGLNSEIIYEQYF
TGTGCTAGTGGTTTGAACAGCGAAATTATCTACGAGCAGTACTTC
>TRBV5-1|TRBD2|TRBJ2-3|.
CASSLAGATDTQYF
TGCGCCAGCTCCTTAGCGGGGGCAACAGATACGCAGTATTTT
>TRBV6-1|.|TRBJ2-3|.
CASSESWLSTDTQYF
TGTGCCAGCAGTGAATCCTGGCTGAGTACAGATACGCAGTATTTT
>TRBV2|TRBD1|TRBJ2-2|.
CASSRDRGPGELFF
TGTGCCAGCAGCCGGGACAGGGGACCAGGGGAGCTGTTTTTT
>TRBV7-2|.|TRBJ2-3|.
CASSLARGADTQYF
TGTGCCAGCAGCTTGGCTAGGGGGGCAGATACGCAGTATTTT
>TRBV18|TRBD2|TRBJ2-7|.
CASSLGTSGTYEQYF
TGTGCCAGCTCACTAGGGACTAGCGGGACCTACGAGCAGTACTTC
>TRBV5-1|.|TRBJ1-4|.
CASSLEGGGGKLFF
TGCGCCAGCAGTCTAGAAGGGGGAGGGGGAAAACTGTTTTTT
>TRBV5-8|.|TRBJ1-5|once
CASSLAGGSYQPQHF
TGTGCCAGCAGCTTGGCCGGGGGGTCCTATCAGCCCCAGCATTTT
>TRBV4-3|.|TRBJ1-1|few
CASSQDLNTEAFF
TGCGCCAGCAGCCAAGATCTAAACACTGAAGCTTTCTTT
>TRBV5-4|.|TRBJ1-2|.
CAGSLDGSGLGGYTF
TGTGCCGGCAGCTTGGATGGGTCAGGGCTAGGTGGCTACACCTTC
>TRBV2|TRBD2|TRBJ2-5|.
CASSETLAGETQYF
TGTGCCAGCAGTGAGACCCTAGCGGGAGAGACCCAGTACTTC
>TRBV6-5|.|TRBJ1-1|.
CASSYSPGHLKAFF
TGTGCCAGCAGTTACTCCCCGGGGCACCTTAAAGCTTTCTTT
>TRBV30|TRBD1|TRBJ2-1|.
CAWSVGQGGYNEQFF
TGTGCCTGGAGTGTTGGGCAAGGGGGCTACAATGAGCAATTCTTC
>TRBV4-1|.|TRBJ1-5|.
CASSHNRDTNQPQHF
TGCGCCAGCAGCCATAACCGGGACACTAATCAGCCCCAGCATTTT
>TRBV7-6|TRBD1|TRBJ2-1|.
CASSLAGTVDNEQFF
TGTGCCAGCAGCTTAGCCGGGACAGTGGACAATGAGCAGTTCTTC
>TRBV5-6|.|TRBJ1-1|.
CASSYGQLNTEAFF
TGTGCCAGCAGCTACGGACAGTTGAACACTGAAGCTTTCTTT
>TRBV2|.|TRBJ1-5|.
CASRPSISNQPQHF
TGTGCCAGCAGGCCCTCGATCAGCAATCAGCCCCAGCATTTT
>TRBV2|.|TRBJ1-5|.
CASSTGLSNQPQHF
TGTGCCAGCAGTACAGGGCTAAGCAATCAGCCCCAGCATTTT
>TRBV5-1|TRBD1|TRBJ1-6|.
CASSIGQDNSPLHF
TGCGCCAGCAGCATAGGACAGGATAATTCACCCCTCCACTTT
>TRBV19|.|TRBJ1-5|.
CASSHEAVYSNQPQHF
TGTGCCAGTAGTCACGAAGCAGTTTATAGCAATCAGCCCCAGCATTTT
>TRBV5-4|.|TRBJ1-1|.
CASSLDPRGVNEAFF
TGTGCCAGCAGCTTGGATCCTAGGGGTGTGAACGAAGCTTTCTTT
>TRBV19|.|TRBJ2-7|.
CASSIAEHYEQYF
TGTGCCAGTAGTATAGCGGAACACTACGAGCAGTACTTC
>TRBV27|TRBD1|TRBJ2-3|.
CAIFNADRGNSPTDTQYF
TGTGCCATCTTCAACGCGGACAGGGGAAATTCTCCGACAGATACGCAGTATTTT
>TRBV7-8|TRBD1|TRBJ2-5|.
CASSLGQGRYQETQYF
TGTGCCAGCAGCCTAGGACAGGGACGATATCAAGAGACCCAGTACTTC
>TRBV18|.|TRBJ2-7|.
CASSPARQQILAEQYF
TGTGCCAGCTCACCAGCGAGGCAACAGATCCTAGCCGAGCAGTACTTC
>TRBV18|.|TRBJ1-1|.
CASSPRGGNTEAFF
TGTGCCAGCTCACCACGGGGGGGCAACACTGAAGCTTTCTTT
>TRBV6-4|.|TRBJ2-3|.
CASSVGTEETDTQYF
TGTGCCAGCAGTGTCGGGACGGAGGAGACAGATACGCAGTATTTT
>TRBV30|.|TRBJ1-1|few
CAWSIGGGAFF
TGTGCCTGGAGCATCGGTGGCGGGGCTTTCTTT
>TRBV29-1|TRBD1|TRBJ1-6|.
CSVEDRVGSPLHF
TGCAGCGTTGAGGACAGGGTAGGATCACCCCTCCACTTT
>TRBV5-6|.|TRBJ1-1|.
CASSLAGITEAFF
TGTGCCAGCAGCTTGGCGGGGATCACTGAAGCTTTCTTT
>TRBV19|.|TRBJ1-6|few
CASSGVQNSPLHF
TGTGCCAGTAGTGGGGTTCAAAATTCACCCCTCCACTTT
>TRBV5-1|TRBD2|TRBJ2-3|.
CASSLPLAGVADTQYF
TGCGCCAGCAGCTTACCACTAGCGGGAGTAGCAGATACGCAGTATTTT